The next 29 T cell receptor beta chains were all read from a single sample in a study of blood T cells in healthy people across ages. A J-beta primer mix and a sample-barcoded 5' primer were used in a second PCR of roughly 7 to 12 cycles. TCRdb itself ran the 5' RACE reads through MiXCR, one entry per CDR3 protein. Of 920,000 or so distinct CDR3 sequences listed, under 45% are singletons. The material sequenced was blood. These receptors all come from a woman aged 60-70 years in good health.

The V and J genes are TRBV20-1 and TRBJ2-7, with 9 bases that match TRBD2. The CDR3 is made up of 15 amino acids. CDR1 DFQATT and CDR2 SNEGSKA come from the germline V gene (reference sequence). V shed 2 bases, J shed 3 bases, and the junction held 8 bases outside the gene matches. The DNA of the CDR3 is TGCAGTGCTAGAAAGGCTAGCGGGATTATCTACGAGCAGTACTTC. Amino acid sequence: CSARKASGIIYEQYF.

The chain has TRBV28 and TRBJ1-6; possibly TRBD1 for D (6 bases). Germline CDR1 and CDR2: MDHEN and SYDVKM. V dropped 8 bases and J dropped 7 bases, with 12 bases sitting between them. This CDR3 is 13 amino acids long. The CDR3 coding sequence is TGTGCCAGCTCTAACACAGGGAATTCACCCCTCCACTTT. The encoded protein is CASSNTGNSPLHF.

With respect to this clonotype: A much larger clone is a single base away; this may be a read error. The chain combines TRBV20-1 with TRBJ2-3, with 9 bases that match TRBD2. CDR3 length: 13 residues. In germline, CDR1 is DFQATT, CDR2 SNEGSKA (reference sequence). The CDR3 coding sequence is TGCCCTTGCTCCAGCGGGAGGACCGATACGCAGTATTTT. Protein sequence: CPCSSGRTDTQYF.

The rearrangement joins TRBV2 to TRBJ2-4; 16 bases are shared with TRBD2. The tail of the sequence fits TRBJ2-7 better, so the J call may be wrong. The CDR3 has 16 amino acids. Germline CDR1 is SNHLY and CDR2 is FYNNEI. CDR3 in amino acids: CASSEQGLAGGLEQYF. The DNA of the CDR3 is TGTGCCAGCAGTGAACAGGGACTAGCGGGAGGGCTCGAGCAGTACTTC.

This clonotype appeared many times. The CDR3 is CASTSNSYEQYF. Written as DNA, the CDR3 is TGTGCCAGCACCTCGAACTCCTACGAGCAGTACTTC. This rearrangement joins TRBV28 to TRBJ2-7; D not resolved. The CDR3 is 12 residues long. From germline, CDR1 is MDHEN and CDR2 SYDVKM. The germline V and J ends were trimmed by 7 bases and 0 bases, with 7 bases remaining between them.

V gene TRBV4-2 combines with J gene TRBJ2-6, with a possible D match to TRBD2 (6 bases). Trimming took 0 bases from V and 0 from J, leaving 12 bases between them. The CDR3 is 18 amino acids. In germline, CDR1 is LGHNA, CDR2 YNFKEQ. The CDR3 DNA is TGTGCCAGCAGCCAAGAAACCCGGGGGTACTCTGGGGCCAACGTCCTGACTTTC. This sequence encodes CASSQETRGYSGANVLTF.

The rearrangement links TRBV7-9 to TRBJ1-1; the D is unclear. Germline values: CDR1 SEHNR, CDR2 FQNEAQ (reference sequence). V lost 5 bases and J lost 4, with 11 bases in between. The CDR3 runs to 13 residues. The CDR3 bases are TGTGCCAGCAGCCCCGCCCCGGGCACTGAAGCTTTCTTT. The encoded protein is CASSPAPGTEAFF.

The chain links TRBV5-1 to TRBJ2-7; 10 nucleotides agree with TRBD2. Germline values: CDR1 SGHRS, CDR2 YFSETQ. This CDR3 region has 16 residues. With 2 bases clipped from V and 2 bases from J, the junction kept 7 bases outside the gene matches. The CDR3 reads CASSLISSGSTYEQYF. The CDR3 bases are TGCGCCAGCAGCTTAATTTCTAGCGGGAGCACCTACGAGCAGTACTTC.

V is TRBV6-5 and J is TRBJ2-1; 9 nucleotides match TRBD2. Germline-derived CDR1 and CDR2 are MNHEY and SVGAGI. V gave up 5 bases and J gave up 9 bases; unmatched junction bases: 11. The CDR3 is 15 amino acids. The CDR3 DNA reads TGTGCCAGCAGTCATAGCGGGAGAGGCGAGAGTGAGCAGTTCTTC. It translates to CASSHSGRGESEQFF.

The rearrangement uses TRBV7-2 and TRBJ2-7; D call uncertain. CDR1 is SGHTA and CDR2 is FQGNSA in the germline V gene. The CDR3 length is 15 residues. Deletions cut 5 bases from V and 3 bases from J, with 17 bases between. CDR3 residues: CASSPKGSQVYEQYF. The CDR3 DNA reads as TGTGCCAGCAGCCCCAAGGGATCCCAGGTCTACGAGCAGTACTTC. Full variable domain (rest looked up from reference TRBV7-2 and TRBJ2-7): GAGVSQSPSNKVTEKGKDVELRCDPISGHTALYWYRQSLGQGLEFLIYFQGNSAPDKSGLPSDRFSAERTGGSVSTLTIQRTQQEDSAVYLCASSPKGSQVYEQYFGPGTRLTVT.

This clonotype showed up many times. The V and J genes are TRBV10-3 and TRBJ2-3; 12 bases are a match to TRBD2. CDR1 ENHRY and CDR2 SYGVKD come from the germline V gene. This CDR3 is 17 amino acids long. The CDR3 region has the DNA TGTGTCCAGCAATGGCAAAAGACTAGCGGGAGAACAGATACGCAGTATTTT. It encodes CVQQWQKTSGRTDTQYF.

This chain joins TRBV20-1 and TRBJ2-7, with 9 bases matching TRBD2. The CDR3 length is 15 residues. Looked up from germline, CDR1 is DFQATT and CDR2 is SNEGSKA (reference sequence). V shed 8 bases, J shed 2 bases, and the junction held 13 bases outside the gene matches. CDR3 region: CSSLAGTSGPYEQYF. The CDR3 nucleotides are TGCAGTTCGCTAGCGGGAACTAGCGGGCCCTACGAGCAGTACTTC.

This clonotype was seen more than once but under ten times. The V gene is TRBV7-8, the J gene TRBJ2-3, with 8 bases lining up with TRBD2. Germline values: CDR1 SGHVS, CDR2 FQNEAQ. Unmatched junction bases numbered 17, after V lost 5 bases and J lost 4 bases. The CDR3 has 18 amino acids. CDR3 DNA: TGTGCCAGCAGCCTCCCCGGCCTGCCCGGGACTAGTTCAGATACGCAGTATTTT. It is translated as CASSLPGLPGTSSDTQYF.

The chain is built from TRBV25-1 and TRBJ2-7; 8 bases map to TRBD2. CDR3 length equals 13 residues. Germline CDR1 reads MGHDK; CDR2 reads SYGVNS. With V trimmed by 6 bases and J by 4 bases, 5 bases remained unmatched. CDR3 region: CASRPGGGYEQYF. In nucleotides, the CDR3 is TGTGCCAGCAGACCGGGAGGGGGGTACGAGCAGTACTTC.

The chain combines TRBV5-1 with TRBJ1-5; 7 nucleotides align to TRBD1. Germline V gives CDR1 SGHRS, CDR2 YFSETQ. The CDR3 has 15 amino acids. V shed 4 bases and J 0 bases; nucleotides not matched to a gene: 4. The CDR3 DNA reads TGCGCCAGCAGCCCGGGACAGAATAGCAATCAGCCCCAGCATTTT. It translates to CASSPGQNSNQPQHF.

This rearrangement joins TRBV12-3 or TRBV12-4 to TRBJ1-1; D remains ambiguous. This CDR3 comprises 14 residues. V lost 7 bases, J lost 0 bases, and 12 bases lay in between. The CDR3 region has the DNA TGTGCCAGCATTACGAGGACTATGAACACTGAAGCTTTCTTT. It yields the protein CASITRTMNTEAFF.

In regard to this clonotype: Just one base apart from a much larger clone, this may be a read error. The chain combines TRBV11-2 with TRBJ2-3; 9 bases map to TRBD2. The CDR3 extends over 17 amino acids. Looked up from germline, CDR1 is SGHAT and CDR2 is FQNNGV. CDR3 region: CTSSLASAGGGTDTQYF. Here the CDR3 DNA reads TGTACCAGCAGCTTAGCATCCGCGGGAGGGGGCACAGATACGCAGTATTTT.

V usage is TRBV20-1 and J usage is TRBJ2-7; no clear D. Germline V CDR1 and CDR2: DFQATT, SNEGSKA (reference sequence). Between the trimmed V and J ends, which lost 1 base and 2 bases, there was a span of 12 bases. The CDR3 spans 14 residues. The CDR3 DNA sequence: TGCAGTGCTAGAGCTCCGACTGATACCTACGAGCAGTACTTC. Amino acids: CSARAPTDTYEQYF.

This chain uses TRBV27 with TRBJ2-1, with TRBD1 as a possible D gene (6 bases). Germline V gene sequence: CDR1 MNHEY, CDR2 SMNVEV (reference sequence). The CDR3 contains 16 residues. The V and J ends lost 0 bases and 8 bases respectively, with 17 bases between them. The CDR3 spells CASSLSFRGFRDEQFF. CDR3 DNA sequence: TGTGCCAGCAGTTTATCGTTCAGGGGTTTCCGTGATGAGCAGTTCTTC.

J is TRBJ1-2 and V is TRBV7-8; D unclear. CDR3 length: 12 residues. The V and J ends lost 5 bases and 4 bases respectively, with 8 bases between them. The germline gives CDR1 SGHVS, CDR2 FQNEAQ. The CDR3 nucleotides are TGTGCCAGCAGCCCCGGTCCCTATGGCTACACCTTC. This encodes CASSPGPYGYTF.

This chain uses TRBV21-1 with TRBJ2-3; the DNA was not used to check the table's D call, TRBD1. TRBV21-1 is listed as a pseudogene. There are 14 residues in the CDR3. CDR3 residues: CASSKETQGDTQYF. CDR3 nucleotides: TGTGCCAGCAGCAAAGAAACCCAGGGTGATACGCAGTATTTT.

The CDR3 reads CASSFYRASTDTQYF. The CDR3, as DNA: TGTGCCAGCAGTTTTTACAGGGCTAGCACAGATACGCAGTATTTT. This chain joins TRBV27 and TRBJ2-3; D may be TRBD1 (6 bases). Trimming took 3 bases from V and 0 from J, leaving 10 bases between them. Germline V gene data show CDR1 as MNHEY and CDR2 as SMNVEV (reference sequence). The CDR3 has 15 residues.

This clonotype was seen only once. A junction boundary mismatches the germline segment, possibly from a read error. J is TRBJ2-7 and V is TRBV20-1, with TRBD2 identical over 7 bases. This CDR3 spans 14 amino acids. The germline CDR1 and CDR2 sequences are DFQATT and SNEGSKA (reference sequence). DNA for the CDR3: TGCAGTGCTTCCGGGACTAAAAACTCCCACGAGCAGTACTTC. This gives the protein CSASGTKNSHEQYF.

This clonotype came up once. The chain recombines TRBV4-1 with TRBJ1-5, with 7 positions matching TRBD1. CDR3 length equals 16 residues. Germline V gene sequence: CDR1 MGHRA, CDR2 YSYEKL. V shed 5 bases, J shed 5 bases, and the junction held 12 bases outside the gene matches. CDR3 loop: CASSFTPGTDDQPQHF. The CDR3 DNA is TGCGCCAGCAGCTTCACCCCAGGGACAGATGATCAGCCCCAGCATTTT.

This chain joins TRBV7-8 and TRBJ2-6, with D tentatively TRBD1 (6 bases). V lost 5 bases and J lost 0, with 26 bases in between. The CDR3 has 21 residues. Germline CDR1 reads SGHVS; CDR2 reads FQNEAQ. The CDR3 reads CASSRAHSGVRALSGANVLTF. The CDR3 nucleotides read TGTGCCAGCAGCCGGGCTCACTCAGGGGTCCGCGCCCTCTCTGGGGCCAACGTCCTGACTTTC.

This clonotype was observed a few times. DNA for the CDR3: TGTGCCAGCAGCCAGGGACTAGCGGGATTGTATGAGCAGTTCTTC. Its translation: CASSQGLAGLYEQFF. The chain couples TRBV3-1 to TRBJ2-1, with 13 bases identical to TRBD2. The germline gives CDR1 LGHDT, CDR2 YNNKEL (reference sequence). V lost 3 bases and J lost 8; bases outside the gene matches: 4. This CDR3 has 15 amino acids.

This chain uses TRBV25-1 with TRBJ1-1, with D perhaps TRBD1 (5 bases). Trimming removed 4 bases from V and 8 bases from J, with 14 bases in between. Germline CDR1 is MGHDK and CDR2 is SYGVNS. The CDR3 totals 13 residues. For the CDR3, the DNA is TGTGCCAGCAGTGCCTATGGGGCAGGCGAAGCTTTCTTT. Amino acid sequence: CASSAYGAGEAFF.

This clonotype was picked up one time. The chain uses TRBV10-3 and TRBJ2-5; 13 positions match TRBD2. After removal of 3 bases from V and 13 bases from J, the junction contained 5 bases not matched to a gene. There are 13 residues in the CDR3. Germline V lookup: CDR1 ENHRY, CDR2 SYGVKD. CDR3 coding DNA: TGTGCCATCAGTGACGGACTAGCGGGGGACCCGTACTTC. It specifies CAISDGLAGDPYF.

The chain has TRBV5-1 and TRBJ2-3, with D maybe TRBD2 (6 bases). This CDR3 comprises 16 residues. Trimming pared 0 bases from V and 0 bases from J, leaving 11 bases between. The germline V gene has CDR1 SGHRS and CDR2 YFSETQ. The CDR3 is CASSLALAQSTDTQYF. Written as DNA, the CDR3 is TGCGCCAGCAGCTTGGCGCTAGCGCAAAGCACAGATACGCAGTATTTT.